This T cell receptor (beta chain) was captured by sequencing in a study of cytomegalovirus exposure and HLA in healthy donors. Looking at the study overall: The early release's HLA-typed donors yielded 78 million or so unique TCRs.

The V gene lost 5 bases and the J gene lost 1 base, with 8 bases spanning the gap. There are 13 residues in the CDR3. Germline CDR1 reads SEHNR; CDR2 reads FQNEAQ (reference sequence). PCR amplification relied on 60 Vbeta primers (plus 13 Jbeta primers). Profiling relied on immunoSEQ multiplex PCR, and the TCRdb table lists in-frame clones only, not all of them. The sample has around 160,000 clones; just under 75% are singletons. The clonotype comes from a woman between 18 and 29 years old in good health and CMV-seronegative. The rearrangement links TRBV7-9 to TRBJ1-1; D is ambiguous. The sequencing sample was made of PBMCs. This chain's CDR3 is CASSLQENTEAFF. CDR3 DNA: TGTGCCAGCAGCCTTCAGGAGAACACTGAAGCTTTCTTT. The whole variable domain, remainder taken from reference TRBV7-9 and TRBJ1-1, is DTGVSQNPRHKITKRGQNVTFRCDPISEHNRLYWYRQTLGQGPEFLTYFQNEAQLEKSRLLSDRFSAERPKGSFSTLEIQRTEQGDSAMYLCASSLQENTEAFFGQGTRLTVV.